This T cell receptor beta chain stems from a study of shared clonotypes between healthy human individuals. Overall study context: Three plates each covered CD4 naive and memory; CD8 naive two, CD8 memory one.

The table came from immunoSEQ multiplex PCR; TCRdb's copy has only in-frame clones and leaves some out. The sample has about 2.1 million clones, over 85% seen once. This clone was picked up one time. The antigen is undetermined. Study outcomes and limitations: For sorted subsets, rarefaction showed incomplete sequencing despite large depth. What naive subsets generally showed was a larger estimated richness than memory subsets showed.

V dropped 0 bases and J dropped 0 bases, with 27 bases sitting between them. This CDR3 has 21 amino acids. Germline CDR1 is GTSNPN and CDR2 is SVGIG (reference sequence). CD45RO-negative CD8 cells positively selected for CCR7 made up the naive population, which excluded terminally differentiated effector memory CD45RA+ cells. The donors were all Caucasian adults (living in Nashville, Tennessee). The chain recombines TRBV30 with TRBJ2-1; D possibly corresponds to TRBD2 (7 bases). The sample comprised naive CD8+ T cells from PBMCs. The receptor's source is a young man in good health. Some clones in this sample may be carry-over from other donors' samples. The CDR3 loop is CAWSVRRRRGGLLFSYNEQFF. The CDR3 DNA reads as TGTGCCTGGAGTGTTAGGAGAAGGAGGGGGGGTTTACTGTTCTCCTACAATGAGCAGTTCTTC.